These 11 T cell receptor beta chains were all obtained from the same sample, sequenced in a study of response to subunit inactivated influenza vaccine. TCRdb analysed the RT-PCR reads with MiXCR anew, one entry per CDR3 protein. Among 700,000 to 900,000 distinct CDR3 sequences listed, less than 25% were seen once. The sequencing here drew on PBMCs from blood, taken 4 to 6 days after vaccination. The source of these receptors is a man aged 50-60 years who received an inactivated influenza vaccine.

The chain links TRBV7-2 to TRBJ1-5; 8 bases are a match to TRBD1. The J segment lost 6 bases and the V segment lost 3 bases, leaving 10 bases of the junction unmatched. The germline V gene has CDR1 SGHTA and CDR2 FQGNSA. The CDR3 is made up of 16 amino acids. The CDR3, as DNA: TGTGCCAGCAGCTTGGGGCAGGGGGCGTTTAGTCAGCCCCAGCATTTT. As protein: CASSLGQGAFSQPQHF.

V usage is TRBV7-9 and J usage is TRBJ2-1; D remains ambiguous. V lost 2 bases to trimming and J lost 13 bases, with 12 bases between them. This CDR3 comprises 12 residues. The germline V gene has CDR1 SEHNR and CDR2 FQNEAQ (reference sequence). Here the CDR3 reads CASSLNQAPQFF. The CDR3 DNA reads TGTGCCAGCAGCTTAAATCAGGCTCCCCAGTTCTTC.

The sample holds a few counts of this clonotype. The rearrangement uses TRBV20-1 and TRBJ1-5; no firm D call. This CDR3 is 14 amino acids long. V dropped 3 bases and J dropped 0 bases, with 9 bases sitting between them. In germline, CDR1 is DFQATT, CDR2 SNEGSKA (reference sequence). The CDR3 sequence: CSARVPISNQPQHF. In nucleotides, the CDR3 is TGCAGTGCTAGGGTCCCGATTAGCAATCAGCCCCAGCATTTT.

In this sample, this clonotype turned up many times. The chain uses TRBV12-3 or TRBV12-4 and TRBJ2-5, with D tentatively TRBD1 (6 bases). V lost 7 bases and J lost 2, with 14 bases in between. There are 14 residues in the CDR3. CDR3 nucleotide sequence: TGTGCCAGCACCCCCGGACAGCTACAAGAGACCCAGTACTTC. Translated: CASTPGQLQETQYF.

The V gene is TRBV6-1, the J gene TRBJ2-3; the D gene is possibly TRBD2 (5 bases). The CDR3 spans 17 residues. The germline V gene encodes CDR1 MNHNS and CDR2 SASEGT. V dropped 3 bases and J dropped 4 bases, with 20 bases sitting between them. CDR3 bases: TGTGCCAGCAGTGACGCCGGGATAACTAGAAAGGCAGATACGCAGTATTTT. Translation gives CASSDAGITRKADTQYF.

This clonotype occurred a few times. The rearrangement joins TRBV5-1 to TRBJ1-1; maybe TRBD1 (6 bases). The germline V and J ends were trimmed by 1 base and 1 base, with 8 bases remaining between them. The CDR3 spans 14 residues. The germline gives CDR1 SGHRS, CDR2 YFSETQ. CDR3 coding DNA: TGCGCCAGCAGCTTGCCGACAGGGAACACTGAAGCTTTCTTT. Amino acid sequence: CASSLPTGNTEAFF.

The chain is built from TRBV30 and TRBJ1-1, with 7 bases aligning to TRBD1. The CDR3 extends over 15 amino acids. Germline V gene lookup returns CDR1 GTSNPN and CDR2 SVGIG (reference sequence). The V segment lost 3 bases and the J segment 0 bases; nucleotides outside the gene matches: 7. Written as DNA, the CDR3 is TGTGCCTGGAGAGATCCGGGACAGATGAACACTGAAGCTTTCTTT. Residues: CAWRDPGQMNTEAFF.

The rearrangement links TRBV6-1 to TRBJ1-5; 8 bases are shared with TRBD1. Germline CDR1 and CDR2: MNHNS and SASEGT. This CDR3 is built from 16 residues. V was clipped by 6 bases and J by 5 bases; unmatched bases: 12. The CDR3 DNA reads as TGTGCCAGCAGGGCGGACAGGGTTTTAAAGGATCAGCCCCAGCATTTT. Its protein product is CASRADRVLKDQPQHF.

CDR3 sequence reads: CASSLGGREPTAETQYF. Here the CDR3 DNA reads TGCGCCAGCAGCTTGGGGGGAAGGGAGCCAACCGCGGAGACCCAGTACTTC. This chain joins TRBV5-1 and TRBJ2-5; D is perhaps TRBD2 (5 bases). V dropped 0 bases and J dropped 5 bases, with 20 bases sitting between them. This CDR3 spans 17 amino acids. CDR1 and CDR2 from the germline V gene are SGHRS and YFSETQ.

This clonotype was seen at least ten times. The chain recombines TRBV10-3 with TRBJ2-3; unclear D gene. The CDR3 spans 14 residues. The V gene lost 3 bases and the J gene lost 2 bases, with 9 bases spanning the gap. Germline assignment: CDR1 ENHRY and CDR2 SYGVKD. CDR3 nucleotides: TGTGCCATCAGTGACAGCCCGATCACAGATACGCAGTATTTT. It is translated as CAISDSPITDTQYF.

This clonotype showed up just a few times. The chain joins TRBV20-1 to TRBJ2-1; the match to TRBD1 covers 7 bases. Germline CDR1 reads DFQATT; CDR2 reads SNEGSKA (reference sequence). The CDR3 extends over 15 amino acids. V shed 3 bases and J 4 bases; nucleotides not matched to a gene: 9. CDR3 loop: CSARDRTGYYNEQFF. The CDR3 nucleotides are TGCAGTGCTAGGGATCGGACAGGATATTACAATGAGCAGTTCTTC.